Sequencing of this T cell receptor beta chain was carried out in a study of OX40 agonist ivuxolimab in advanced cancers. CDR3 length equals 13 residues. After removal of 5 bases from V and 8 bases from J, the junction contained 8 bases not matched to a gene. Germline lookup yields CDR1 MNHEY and CDR2 SMNVEV (reference sequence). TCRdb's copy holds only in-frame clones and misses some; the assay was immunoSEQ multiplex PCR. The sample has tens of thousands of clones, approximately 80% seen once. The clonotype originates from an adult with an advanced solid tumor such as melanoma, head and neck, liver or kidney cancer. The sample here was CD4+ or CD8+ T cells sorted from blood, taken in a trial of the OX40 agonist ivuxolimab. The chain recombines TRBV27 with TRBJ1-2, with TRBD1 identical over 7 bases. The CDR3 nucleotides are TGTGCCAGCAGTCCCCAGACAGGGTACGGCTACACCTTC. Its protein product is CASSPQTGYGYTF.